Here is one T cell receptor (beta chain) with its context. This clone occurred once. Its antigen specificity is not known. Within one base of it there is no much larger clone, and no base qualities were kept. This record belongs to a study of shared clonotypes between healthy human individuals (dated by TCRdb to between 2020 and 2021). Some background on the complete study: The cohort comprised two women and a few men aged 18 to 49 years. For each donor, CD4 naive and CD4 memory were each run on three plates, CD8 naive on two plates, and CD8 memory on one plate. The study deeply sequenced blood TCR repertoires of five healthy adults to estimate repertoire size and the extent of clonotype sharing between individuals. To increase sequencing depth and limit assay-specific biases, TCR repertoire library preparation and sequencing were carried out by different laboratories using diverse techniques. Leukapheresis yielded between about 0.9 and 9 billion PBMCs per donor.

The donors were healthy, HIV-negative adults with no recently reported acute infections or vaccinations. Only Caucasian adults living in Nashville, Tennessee, USA were represented among the donors. CD8 memory samples were composed of magnetically selected CD45RO+ cells combined with CCR7-negative CD45RA+ effector memory (TemRA) cells. Blood was collected by leukapheresis, and PBMCs were isolated by Ficoll-Histopaque density gradient centrifugation and then cryopreserved in liquid nitrogen vapor phase. Analytical flow cytometry was used to check the purity and quantity of each magnetically sorted T cell population. Each sorted fraction had its genomic DNA isolated and then quantified by UV absorbance on a Nanodrop 2000c. The full study reports these points: Even with the large sequencing depth, rarefaction of the sorted-subset datasets indicated that sequencing was incomplete. Sampling was restricted to blood, and TCR repertoires in tissues likely differ from the TCR repertoires found in blood. Because the study included only a small number of donors, the genetic and exposure-history diversity represented was limited. Higher generation probabilities were observed for clonotypes shared by all four sorted-subset donors than for non-shared clonotypes. Pairwise subsampling indicated that sequencing depth was expected to affect the degree of clonotype sharing among donors. About 5% of naive CD4, 3.5% of naive CD8, approximately 2.2% of memory CD4, and more than 0.35% of memory CD8 clonotypes were shared across a handful of donors. Naive subsets generally had larger estimated clonotype richness than memory subsets did.

Using the deep immunoSEQ assay, multiplex PCR amplified TCR CDR3 regions from genomic DNA. Extracted genomic DNA from each cell subset was distributed evenly across all wells of several immunoSEQ 96-well plates, and each plate was treated as a replicate. For sorted subsets, around 200 ng genomic DNA, equal to 30,000 to 35,000 T cell genomes, was loaded into each replicate PCR. Purified libraries were measured with a Qubit 3.0 fluorometer, size-checked on a Bioanalyzer 2100, and measured again with the KAPA Library Quantification kit. A separate single-read 150-cycle Illumina NextSeq 550 flow cell was used to sequence each immunoSEQ 96-well plate. Regarding the original processing steps: Because the immunoSEQ output included only junctional sequences and no quality scores, the filtering could not be the same as the filtering used for full-length reads. Sequences were annotated with PyIR, a Python wrapper for IgBLAST v1.9, using IMGT germline references to assign V/J genes and CDR3. Reads were removed for weak V/J assignments (E-value above 1e-6), missing CDR3, stop codons, out-of-frame junctions, or ambiguous translated residues. V3J clonotypes were defined as sequences sharing the same inferred V gene, J gene, and CDR3 amino acid sequence. Percentage overlap between repertoires was computed as shared unique clonotypes divided by the size of the smaller repertoire. Repertoire richness was assessed with RTK rarefaction, the Chao1 estimator, and Recon v2.1 estimates of unobserved clonotypes. Generation probabilities for all TCRbeta clonotypes obtained by the gDNA method from several donors were computed using OLGA. The clones in this table, taken by TCRdb from immuneACCESS, are in-frame only. Not every clone is retained; where verified, under half of the shortfall comes from an unresolved V gene, and the cause of the rest is unknown. That table furnishes V, J and clone size, whereas the DNA furnished D and trimming. This sample has roughly 120,000 clones in its table, and about two thirds of those were observed once. The ten largest make up 20% to 25% of the sample.

V loses 4 bases of germline sequence and J loses 7 bases, and the interval between the two ends is 11 bases. As encoded in the germline V gene (reference sequence), CDR1 is SEHNR while CDR2 is FQNEAQ. The CDR3 contains 12 residues, cysteine and phenylalanine counted. The CDR3 DNA has 36 bases and is translated from base 1. The sequence was obtained from a woman between 25 and 40 years old in good health. Rearrangement joined TRBV7-9 to TRBJ2-7; a weak D assignment points to TRBD1 (5 bases agree). The sample taken for sequencing was memory CD8+ T cells sorted from blood. In light of the paper, this sample's cell subset or site label describes: CD45RO+ cells pooled with CCR7-negative TemRA cells. The nucleotides are TGTGCCAGCAGCTCCAGGGTCCAGGAGCAGTACTTC. The encoded protein is CASSSRVQEQYF.